The rows below give T cell receptor beta chains drawn from one sample of a study of T cell responses to AZD1222 COVID-19 vaccine. Data came from immunoSEQ multiplex PCR; TCRdb stores just in-frame clones and leaves some out. The sample yields approximately 300,000 clones, 85% to 95% seen once. The specimen was peripheral blood, collected 28 days after the second AZD1222 dose. Receptor source: an adult who received the AZD1222 COVID-19 vaccine. CDR3s include the opening cysteine and the closing phenylalanine or tryptophan. A D gene is named only where the DNA matches it firmly. Size values are once, few and many counts, or a class for expanded clones, and some rows have none.

j_gene,d_gene,v_gene,len,abundance,CDR3aa,CDR3nt
TRBJ2-2,TRBD2,TRBV5-3,17,.,CARSGKTSGVNTGELFF,TGTGCCAGAAGCGGGAAGACGAGCGGGGTTAACACCGGGGAGCTGTTTTTT
TRBJ1-2,TRBD1,TRBV27,14,.,CASSSRDRIHGYTF,TGTGCCAGCAGCTCCCGGGACAGGATACATGGCTACACCTTC
TRBJ1-2,.,TRBV5-4,14,.,CASSLQGTNYGYTF,TGTGCCAGCAGCTTACAGGGCACAAACTATGGCTACACCTTC
TRBJ2-5,TRBD2,TRBV28,16,.,CASSWTSGMLGETQYF,TGTGCCAGCAGTTGGACTAGCGGGATGTTGGGGGAGACCCAGTACTTC
TRBJ2-1,TRBD2,TRBV7-2,15,.,CASSLSASGYNEQFF,TGTGCCAGCAGCTTATCGGCTAGCGGGTACAATGAGCAGTTCTTC
TRBJ1-1,.,TRBV15,15,.,CATSRGGQQNTEAFF,TGTGCCACCAGCAGAGGAGGACAGCAGAACACTGAAGCTTTCTTT
TRBJ1-2,.,TRBV3-1/TRBV3-2,13,.,CASSFENRYGYTF,TGTGCCAGCAGCTTTGAGAACCGATATGGCTACACCTTC
TRBJ2-2,.,TRBV9,15,.,CASSVEHLNTGELFF,TGTGCCAGCAGCGTAGAACACCTAAACACCGGGGAGCTGTTTTTT
TRBJ2-7,TRBD2,TRBV5-1,18,.,CASSRMSGRMSLGDEQYF,TGCGCCAGCAGCCGTATGAGCGGGAGGATGAGTCTTGGGGACGAGCAGTACTTC
TRBJ1-1,TRBD1,TRBV6-5,13,.,CASTLGQGGSAFF,TGTGCCAGCACCCTAGGACAGGGTGGGTCAGCTTTCTTT
TRBJ2-7,.,TRBV7-3,14,.,CASSLHSSSYEQYF,TGTGCCAGCAGCTTACACAGCAGCTCCTACGAGCAGTACTTC
TRBJ2-1,TRBD2,TRBV10-3,14,few,CATNPGGSYNEQFF,TGTGCCACCAACCCGGGGGGCTCCTACAATGAGCAGTTCTTC
TRBJ1-2,TRBD1,TRBV5-1,14,.,CASSSQQGGYGYTF,TGCGCCAGCAGCTCTCAGCAGGGGGGTTATGGCTACACCTTC
TRBJ1-4,.,TRBV5-4,11,once,CASSFNEKLFF,TGTGCCAGCAGCTTCAATGAAAAACTGTTTTTT
TRBJ2-3,.,TRBV6-5,15,.,CASSPLVKGTDTQYF,TGTGCCAGCAGTCCCCTCGTGAAGGGCACAGATACGCAGTATTTT
TRBJ1-2,TRBD1,TRBV15,14,.,CATSRDRRNYGYTF,TGTGCCACCAGCAGGGACAGGAGAAACTATGGCTACACCTTC
TRBJ2-3,.,TRBV7-9,14,.,CASSSRGGPDTQYF,TGTGCCAGCAGCTCCCGGGGAGGCCCCGATACGCAGTATTTT
TRBJ2-3,.,TRBV7-2,18,.,CASSTDARLRGHTDTQYF,TGTGCCAGCAGCACGGACGCCAGGCTGAGGGGTCACACAGATACGCAGTATTTT
TRBJ1-5,.,TRBV6-5,14,.,CASSPQQGTQPQHF,TGTGCCAGCAGTCCGCAACAGGGTACTCAGCCCCAGCATTTT
TRBJ1-4,.,TRBV28,13,.,CASSEDRYEKLFF,TGTGCCAGCAGTGAAGACAGATACGAAAAACTGTTTTTT
TRBJ2-6,.,TRBV28,18,.,CASSPTRARSSGANVLTF,TGTGCCAGCAGTCCCACCCGGGCTCGTAGCTCTGGGGCCAACGTCCTGACTTTC
TRBJ2-1,.,TRBV7-3,13,.,CASSLSLESGRFF,TGTGCCAGCAGCTTAAGCTTAGAATCGGGCCGGTTCTTC
TRBJ1-1,.,TRBV5-1,11,.,CASKLDTEAFF,TGCGCCAGCAAATTGGACACTGAAGCTTTCTTT
TRBJ1-5,.,TRBV19,14,.,CASNQREGNQPQHF,TGTGCCAGTAACCAACGGGAGGGCAATCAGCCCCAGCATTTT
TRBJ2-6,TRBD1,TRBV7-9,16,once,CATTGGLWAGANVLTF,TGTGCCACCACAGGGGGGCTGTGGGCTGGGGCCAACGTCCTGACTTTC
TRBJ1-3,.,TRBV18,13,.,CASSRGAGNTIYF,TGTGCCAGCTCACGGGGAGCTGGAAACACCATATATTTT
TRBJ1-1,.,TRBV5-4,14,.,CASSFASKSLEAFF,TGTGCCAGCAGCTTCGCTTCCAAATCCCTTGAAGCTTTCTTT
TRBJ1-5,TRBD1,TRBV6-2/TRBV6-3,14,few,CASSYSTGAQPQHF,TGTGCCAGCAGTTACTCGACAGGGGCCCAGCCCCAGCATTTT
TRBJ1-1,.,TRBV28,12,.,CASKEINTEAFF,TGTGCCAGCAAGGAGATAAACACTGAAGCTTTCTTT
TRBJ1-5,.,TRBV10-2,16,.,CASSESLWEGNQPQHF,TGCGCCAGCAGTGAGTCCCTCTGGGAGGGCAATCAGCCCCAGCATTTT
TRBJ2-3,TRBD2,TRBV19,14,many,CASSTSGGTDTQYF,TGTGCCAGTAGTACAAGCGGGGGGACAGATACGCAGTATTTT
TRBJ2-7,.,TRBV10-3,17,.,CAISESVRVGLDYEQYF,TGTGCCATCAGTGAGTCAGTGAGGGTGGGCCTCGACTACGAGCAGTACTTC
TRBJ2-3,.,TRBV5-1,13,.,CASSLEAPDTQYF,TGCGCCAGCAGCTTGGAGGCACCGGATACGCAGTATTTT
TRBJ1-1,.,TRBV28,11,.,CASSRGPMTFF,TGTGCCAGCAGTCGGGGCCCTATGACTTTCTTT
TRBJ1-2,.,TRBV3-1/TRBV3-2,15,.,CASSRTSSAESGYTF,TGTGCCAGCAGCCGGACGAGTTCGGCCGAGAGCGGCTACACCTTC
TRBJ1-4,.,TRBV2,14,.,CASSVGAGNEKLFF,TGTGCCAGCAGTGTAGGGGCAGGCAATGAAAAACTGTTTTTT
TRBJ2-1,TRBD2,TRBV28,16,.,CASSLWASGVYNEQFF,TGTGCCAGCAGTTTATGGGCTAGCGGGGTTTACAATGAGCAGTTCTTC
TRBJ2-7,.,TRBV27,13,.,CASSLSGIGEQYF,TGTGCCAGCAGTTTATCGGGGATCGGGGAGCAGTACTTC
TRBJ2-2,TRBD1,TRBV6-6,16,.,CASTYGQGVLSGELFF,TGTGCCAGCACCTATGGACAGGGGGTCTTGTCCGGGGAGCTGTTTTTT
TRBJ2-2,TRBD1,TRBV28,15,.,CASSSQGVRAGELFF,TGTGCCAGCAGTTCCCAGGGGGTACGGGCCGGGGAGCTGTTTTTT
TRBJ2-7,TRBD2,TRBV9,12,.,CASSPGRGEQYF,TGTGCCAGCAGTCCGGGGAGGGGAGAGCAGTACTTC
TRBJ1-2,TRBD1,TRBV28,14,.,CASSEGQADYGYTF,TGTGCCAGCAGTGAGGGACAGGCGGACTATGGCTACACCTTC
TRBJ2-3,.,TRBV5-1,17,.,CASSPRAGAGGTDTQYF,TGCGCCAGCAGCCCGAGGGCCGGGGCGGGTGGCACAGATACGCAGTATTTT
TRBJ2-7,.,TRBV7-9,14,few,CASSPDTRPYEQYF,TGTGCCAGCAGCCCGGACACTCGGCCCTACGAGCAGTACTTC
TRBJ1-1,.,TRBV29-1,13,.,CSSATGSSTEAFF,TGCAGCTCAGCTACAGGTTCTTCGACTGAAGCTTTCTTT
TRBJ1-6,.,TRBV28,15,.,CASSRGSSYNSPLHF,TGTGCCAGCAGTAGGGGGAGCTCCTATAATTCACCCCTCCACTTT
TRBJ1-5,.,TRBV7-9,13,.,CASSLGGRQPQHF,TGTGCCAGCAGCTTAGGTGGGCGCCAGCCCCAGCATTTT
TRBJ2-7,.,TRBV9,14,.,CASSPTITTYEQYF,TGTGCCAGCAGCCCAACTATCACCACCTACGAGCAGTACTTC
TRBJ2-5,TRBD1,TRBV7-3,13,.,CASSLDRAETQYF,TGTGCCAGCAGTTTGGACAGGGCTGAGACCCAGTACTTC
TRBJ1-1,TRBD1,TRBV5-1,14,.,CASSSDRVGTEAFF,TGCGCCAGCAGCTCGGACAGGGTTGGCACTGAAGCTTTCTTT